This TCR beta chain was observed in a study of blood T cell repertoires in COVID-19. Across the study: PBMCs, B-cell-depleted T cells, or T cells provided the cDNA or gDNA that made up the material.

In the original analysis: Nucleated cell number was recorded as an estimate derived from reference gene primer amplification. Generated by immunoSEQ multiplex PCR, the TCRdb table keeps only in-frame clones and is missing some. V and J calls plus clone size are reproduced from that table; the DNA served to infer D and trimming. The sample contains over 110,000 clones, 84% of which appear only once. Per the germline V gene, CDR1 is SGHDT and CDR2 is YYEEEE. This CDR3 comprises 14 residues. V lost 4 bases, J lost 5 bases, and 15 bases lay in between. The V call is TRBV5-6, the J call TRBJ2-5, with TRBD1 as a possible D gene (5 bases). Sequencing used peripheral blood. This TCR came from a man aged 55 to 70 with active or convalescent COVID-19. CDR3 residues: CASSQAGFRETQYF. CDR3 bases: TGTGCCAGCAGCCAAGCAGGGTTTCGGGAGACCCAGTACTTC.